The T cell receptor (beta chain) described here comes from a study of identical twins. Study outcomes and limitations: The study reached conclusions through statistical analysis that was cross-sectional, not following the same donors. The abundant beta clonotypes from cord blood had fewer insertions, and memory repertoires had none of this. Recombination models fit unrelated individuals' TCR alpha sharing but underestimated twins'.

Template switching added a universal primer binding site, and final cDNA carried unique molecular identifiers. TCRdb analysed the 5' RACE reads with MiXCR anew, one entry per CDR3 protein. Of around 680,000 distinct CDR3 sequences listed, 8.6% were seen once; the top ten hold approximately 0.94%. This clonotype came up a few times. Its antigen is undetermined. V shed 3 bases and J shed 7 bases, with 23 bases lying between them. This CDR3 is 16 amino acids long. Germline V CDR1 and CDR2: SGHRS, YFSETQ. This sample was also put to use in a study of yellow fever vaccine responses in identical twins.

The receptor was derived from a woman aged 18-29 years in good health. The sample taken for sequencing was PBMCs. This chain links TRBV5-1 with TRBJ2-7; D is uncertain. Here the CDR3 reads CASSSGEAVGEREQYF. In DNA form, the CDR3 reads TGCGCCAGCAGCTCTGGAGAGGCCGTAGGAGAAAGGGAGCAGTACTTC.